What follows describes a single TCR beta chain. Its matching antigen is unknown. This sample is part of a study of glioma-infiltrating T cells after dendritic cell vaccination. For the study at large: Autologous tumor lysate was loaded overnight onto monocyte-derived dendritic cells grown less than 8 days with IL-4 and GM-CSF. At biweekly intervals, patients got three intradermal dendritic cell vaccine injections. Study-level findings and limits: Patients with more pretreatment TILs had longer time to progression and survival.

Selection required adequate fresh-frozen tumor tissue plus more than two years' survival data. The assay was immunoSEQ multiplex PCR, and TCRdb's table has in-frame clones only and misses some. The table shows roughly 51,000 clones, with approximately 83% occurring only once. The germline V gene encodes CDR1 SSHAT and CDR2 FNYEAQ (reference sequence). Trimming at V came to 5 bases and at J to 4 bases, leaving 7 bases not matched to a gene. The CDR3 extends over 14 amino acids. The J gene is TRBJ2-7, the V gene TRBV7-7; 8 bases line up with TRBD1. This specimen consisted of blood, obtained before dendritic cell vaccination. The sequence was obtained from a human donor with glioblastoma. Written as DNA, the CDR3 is TGTGCCAGCAGCCCTCAGGGGGCGGGATACGAGCAGTACTTC. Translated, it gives CASSPQGAGYEQYF.